This T cell receptor (beta chain) originates from a study of cytomegalovirus exposure and HLA in healthy donors. Points from the study as a whole: In the 130 or so validation repertoires, about 94% of cluster scores exceeded 0, per a later analysis.

Data came from immunoSEQ multiplex PCR; TCRdb stores just in-frame clones and leaves some out. Of tens of thousands of clones in the sample, approximately 90% were seen once. In regard to this clone: Its antigen is undetermined.

The V gene lost 6 bases and the J gene lost 0 bases, with 12 bases spanning the gap. Germline V gene sequence: CDR1 MDHEN, CDR2 SYDVKM. The CDR3 has 15 residues. The TCR comes from a man aged 25-40 years in good health and CMV-seronegative. The sequenced material came from PBMCs. The rearrangement uses TRBV28 and TRBJ2-1; D is possibly TRBD1 (6 bases). The CDR3 DNA is TGTGCCAGCAGACAGGGACCCAGCTCCTACAATGAGCAGTTCTTC. Translation gives CASRQGPSSYNEQFF.